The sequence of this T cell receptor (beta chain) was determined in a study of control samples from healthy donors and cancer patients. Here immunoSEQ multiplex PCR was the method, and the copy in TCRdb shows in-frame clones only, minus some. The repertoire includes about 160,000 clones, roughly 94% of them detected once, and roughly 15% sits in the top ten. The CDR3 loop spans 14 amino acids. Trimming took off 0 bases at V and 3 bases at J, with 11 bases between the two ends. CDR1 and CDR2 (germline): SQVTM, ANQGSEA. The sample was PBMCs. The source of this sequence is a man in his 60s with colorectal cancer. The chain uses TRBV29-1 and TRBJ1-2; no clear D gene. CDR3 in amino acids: CSVEDRAGYYGYTF. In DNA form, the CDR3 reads TGCAGCGTTGAAGATCGGGCAGGCTACTATGGCTACACCTTC.